What follows are 9 T cell receptor beta chains derived from one specimen sequenced in a study of response to subunit inactivated influenza vaccine. Using its own MiXCR run on the RT-PCR reads, TCRdb lists one record per CDR3 protein. The repertoire has about 180,000 distinct CDR3 sequences, about 9.3% of them found once; the top ten carry 11%. The source was non-naive T cells sorted from PBMCs, collected on the day of vaccination. All receptors derive from a man between 45 and 60 years old who received an inactivated influenza vaccine.

This rearrangement joins TRBV7-9 to TRBJ2-2; 9 positions agree with TRBD1. This CDR3 contains 16 residues. V lost 7 bases to trimming and J lost 1 base; unmatched junction nucleotides: 7. Germline V CDR1 and CDR2: SEHNR, FQNEAQ (reference sequence). The CDR3 reads CASNTGGARNTGELFF. CDR3 in DNA: TGTGCCAGCAATACAGGGGGCGCAAGGAACACCGGGGAGCTGTTTTTT.

This clonotype occurred a few times. The rearrangement uses TRBV4-2 and TRBJ1-1; D not resolved. The V and J ends lost 2 bases and 1 base respectively, with 8 bases between them. The germline gives CDR1 LGHNA, CDR2 YNFKEQ. The CDR3 is 14 residues long. CDR3 DNA: TGTGCCAGCAGCCAATCAACTGCGAACACTGAAGCTTTCTTT. Its protein product is CASSQSTANTEAFF.

The chain has TRBV4-2 and TRBJ1-5; D uncertain. The CDR3 is 16 amino acids. Trimming shortened V by 0 bases and J by 4 bases, and 13 bases separated the two germline ends. The germline gives CDR1 LGHNA, CDR2 YNFKEQ. The DNA for the CDR3 is TGTGCCAGCAGCCAAGATCACGTGCGGGGAAATCAGCCCCAGCATTTT. Protein product: CASSQDHVRGNQPQHF.

This clonotype was seen repeatedly, ten times or more. The chain couples TRBV3-1 to TRBJ2-5; possibly TRBD2 for D (5 bases). The V and J ends lost 1 base and 5 bases respectively, with 14 bases between them. Germline lookup yields CDR1 LGHDT and CDR2 YNNKEL (reference sequence). The CDR3 loop spans 15 amino acids. Written as DNA, the CDR3 is TGTGCCAGCAGCCAAGCCGGACCCCCGGGGGAGACCCAGTACTTC. Protein sequence: CASSQAGPPGETQYF.

The chain is built from TRBV4-2 and TRBJ2-7; possibly TRBD2 for D (6 bases). Looked up from germline, CDR1 is LGHNA and CDR2 is YNFKEQ. The CDR3 extends over 15 amino acids. Deletions cut 2 bases from V and 1 base from J, with 12 bases between. The CDR3 sequence: CASSQSAGLSYEQYF. The CDR3 bases are TGTGCCAGCAGCCAATCGGCTGGACTATCCTACGAGCAGTACTTC.

This clonotype was seen a handful of times. The chain uses TRBV3-1 and TRBJ2-5; 9 positions agree with TRBD2. Germline CDR1 and CDR2: LGHDT and YNNKEL (reference sequence). The trim removed 3 bases at V and 1 base at J, leaving 3 bases unmatched. This CDR3 contains 15 residues. CDR3 loop: CASSQTSGRQETQYF. The DNA of the CDR3 is TGTGCCAGCAGCCAGACTAGCGGACGCCAAGAGACCCAGTACTTC.

In the case of this clonotype: A much larger clone is a single base away; this may be a read error. The chain has TRBV12-3 or TRBV12-4 and TRBJ1-5, with a possible D match to TRBD1 (6 bases). V was pared by 11 bases and J by 0 bases, with 14 bases between. The CDR3 loop spans 14 amino acids. The CDR3 region is CAGRYRDSNQPQHF. DNA for the CDR3: TGTGCCGGCCGTTACAGGGATAGCAATCAGCCCCAGCATTTT.

This clonotype was seen many times. The chain uses TRBV29-1 and TRBJ2-4; the match to TRBD1 covers 8 bases. V was clipped by 6 bases and J by 0 bases; unmatched bases: 13. The CDR3 loop spans 17 amino acids. Per germline, CDR1 SQVTM and CDR2 ANQGSEA. CDR3 nucleotide sequence: TGCAGCGTCGCAGGGGGCATCGGCTTACTAGCCAAAAACATTCAGTACTTC. Its protein product is CSVAGGIGLLAKNIQYF.

The sample holds many counts of this clonotype. The chain combines TRBV28 with TRBJ1-5; perhaps TRBD1 as D (6 bases). V was pared by 6 bases and J by 3 bases, with 12 bases between. The CDR3 is 14 amino acids. CDR1 MDHEN and CDR2 SYDVKM come from the germline V gene. The CDR3, as DNA: TGTGCCAGCAGCCTAAGGGGGATCAATCAGCCCCAGCATTTT. Translated, it gives CASSLRGINQPQHF.